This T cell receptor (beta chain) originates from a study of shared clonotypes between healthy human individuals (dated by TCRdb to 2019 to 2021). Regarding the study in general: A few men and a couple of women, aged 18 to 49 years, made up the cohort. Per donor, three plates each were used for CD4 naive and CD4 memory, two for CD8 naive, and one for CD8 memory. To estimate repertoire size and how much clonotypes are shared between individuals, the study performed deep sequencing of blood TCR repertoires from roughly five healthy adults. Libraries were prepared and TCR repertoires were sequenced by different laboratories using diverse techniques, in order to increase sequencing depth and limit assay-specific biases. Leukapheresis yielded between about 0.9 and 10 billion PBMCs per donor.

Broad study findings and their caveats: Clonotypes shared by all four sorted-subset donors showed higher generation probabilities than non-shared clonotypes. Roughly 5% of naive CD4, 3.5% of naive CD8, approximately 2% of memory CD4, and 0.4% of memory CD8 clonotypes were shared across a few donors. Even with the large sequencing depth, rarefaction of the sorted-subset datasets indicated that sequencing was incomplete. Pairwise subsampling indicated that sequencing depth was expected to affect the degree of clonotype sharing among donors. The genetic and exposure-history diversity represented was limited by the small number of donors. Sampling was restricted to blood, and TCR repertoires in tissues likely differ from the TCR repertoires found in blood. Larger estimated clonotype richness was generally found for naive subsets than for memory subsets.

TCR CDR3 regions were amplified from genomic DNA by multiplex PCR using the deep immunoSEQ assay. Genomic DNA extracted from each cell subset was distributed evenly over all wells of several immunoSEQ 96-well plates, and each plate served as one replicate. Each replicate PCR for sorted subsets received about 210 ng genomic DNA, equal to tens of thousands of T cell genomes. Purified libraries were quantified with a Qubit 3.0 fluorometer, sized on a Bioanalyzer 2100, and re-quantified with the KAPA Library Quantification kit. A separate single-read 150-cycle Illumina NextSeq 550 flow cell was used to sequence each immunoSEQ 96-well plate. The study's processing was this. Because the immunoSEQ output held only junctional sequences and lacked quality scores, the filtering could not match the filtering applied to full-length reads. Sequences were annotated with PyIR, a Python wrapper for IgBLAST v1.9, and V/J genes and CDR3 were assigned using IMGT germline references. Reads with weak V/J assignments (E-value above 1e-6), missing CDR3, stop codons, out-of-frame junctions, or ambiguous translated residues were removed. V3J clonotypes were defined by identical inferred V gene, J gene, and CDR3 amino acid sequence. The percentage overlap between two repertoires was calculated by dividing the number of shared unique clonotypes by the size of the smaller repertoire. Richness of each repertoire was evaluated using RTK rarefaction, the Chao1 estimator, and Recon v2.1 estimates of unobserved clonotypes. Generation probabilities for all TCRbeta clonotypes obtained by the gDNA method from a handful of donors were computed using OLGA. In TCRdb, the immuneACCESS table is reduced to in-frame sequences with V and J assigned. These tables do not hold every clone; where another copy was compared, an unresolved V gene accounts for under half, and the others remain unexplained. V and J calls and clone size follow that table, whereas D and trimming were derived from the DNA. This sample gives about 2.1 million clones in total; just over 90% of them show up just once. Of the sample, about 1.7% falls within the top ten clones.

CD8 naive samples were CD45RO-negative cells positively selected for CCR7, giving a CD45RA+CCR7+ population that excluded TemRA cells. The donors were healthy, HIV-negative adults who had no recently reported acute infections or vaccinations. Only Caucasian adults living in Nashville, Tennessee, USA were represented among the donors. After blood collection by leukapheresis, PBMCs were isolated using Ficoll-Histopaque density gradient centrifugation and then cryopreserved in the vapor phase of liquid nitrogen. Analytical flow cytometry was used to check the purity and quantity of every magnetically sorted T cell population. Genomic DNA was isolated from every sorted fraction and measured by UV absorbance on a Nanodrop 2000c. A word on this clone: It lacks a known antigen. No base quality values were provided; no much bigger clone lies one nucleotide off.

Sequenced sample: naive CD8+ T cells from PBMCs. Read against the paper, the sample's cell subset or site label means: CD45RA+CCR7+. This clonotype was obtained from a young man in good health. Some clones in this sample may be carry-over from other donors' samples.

The encoded CDR3 is CASSVAIGEGKNTEAFF. The DNA sequence is given as TGTGCCAGCAGCGTAGCTATAGGTGAGGGGAAGAACACTGAAGCTTTCTTT. Here the chain combines TRBV9 and TRBJ1-1, and possibly TRBD1, on 5 matching bases. V drops 0 bases and J drops 1 base, leaving 16 bases in between. Taken from the germline V gene, the CDR1 and CDR2 loops are SGDLS and YYNGEE. From the cysteine up to the phenylalanine, the CDR3 has a length of 17 residues. Only the CDR3 DNA stays, 51 bases, in frame from base 1.